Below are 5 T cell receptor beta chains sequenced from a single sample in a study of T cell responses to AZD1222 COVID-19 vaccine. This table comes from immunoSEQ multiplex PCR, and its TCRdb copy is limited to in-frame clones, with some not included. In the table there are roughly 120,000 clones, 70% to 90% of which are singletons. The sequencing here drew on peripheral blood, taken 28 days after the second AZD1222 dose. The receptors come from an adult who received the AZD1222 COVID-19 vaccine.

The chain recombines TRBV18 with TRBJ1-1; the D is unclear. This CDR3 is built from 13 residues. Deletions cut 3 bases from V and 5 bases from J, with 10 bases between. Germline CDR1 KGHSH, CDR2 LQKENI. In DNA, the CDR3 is TGTGCCAGCTCACCTCAAGTTGATACTGAAGCTTTCTTT. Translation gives CASSPQVDTEAFF.

CDR3: CASSPRQGVDTEAFF. As DNA, the CDR3 is TGTGCCAGTAGTCCCCGACAGGGAGTGGACACTGAAGCTTTCTTT. The J gene is TRBJ1-1, the V gene TRBV19; 7 bases align to TRBD1. V dropped 5 bases and J dropped 3; count of bases not matched to a gene: 9. Germline V gene data show CDR1 as LNHDA and CDR2 as SQIVND (reference sequence). This CDR3 has 15 residues.

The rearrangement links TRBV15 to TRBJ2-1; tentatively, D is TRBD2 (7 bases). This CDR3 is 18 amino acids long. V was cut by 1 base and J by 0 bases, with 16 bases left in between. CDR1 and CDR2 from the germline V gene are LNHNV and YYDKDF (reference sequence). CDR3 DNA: TGTGCCACCAGCAGAGGTCGGGGGCGGGGGAGCTCCTACAATGAGCAGTTCTTC. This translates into CATSRGRGRGSSYNEQFF.

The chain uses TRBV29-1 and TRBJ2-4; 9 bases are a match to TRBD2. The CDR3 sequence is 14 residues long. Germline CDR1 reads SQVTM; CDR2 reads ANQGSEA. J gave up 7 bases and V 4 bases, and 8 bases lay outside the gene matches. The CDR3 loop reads CSVAAGGNLNIQYF. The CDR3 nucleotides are TGCAGCGTTGCCGCGGGGGGGAATTTGAACATTCAGTACTTC.

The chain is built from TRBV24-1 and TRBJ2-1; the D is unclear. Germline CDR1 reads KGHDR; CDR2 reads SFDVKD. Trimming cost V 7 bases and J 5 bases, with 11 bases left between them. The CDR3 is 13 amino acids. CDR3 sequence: CATSGPSNNEQFF. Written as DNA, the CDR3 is TGTGCCACCAGCGGGCCCTCGAACAATGAGCAGTTCTTC.